The sample holds a few counts of the clone carrying this TCR beta chain. Sequence at one end of the junction differs from germline and may be a read error. The sample is drawn from a study of blood T cells in healthy people across ages. Together with a sample-barcoded 5' primer, a J-beta primer mix was included in a second PCR lasting roughly 6 to 12 cycles. Via MiXCR, TCRdb re-called the 5' RACE reads, giving one row per CDR3 protein. Of hundreds of thousands of distinct CDR3 sequences in the sample, 45% to 50% were seen once. Germline V gene lookup returns CDR1 SGHTA and CDR2 FQGNSA. The CDR3 is made up of 15 amino acids.

Sequenced input: blood. The sequence came from a woman aged 55-70 years in good health. The rearrangement links TRBV7-2 to TRBJ2-7, with D possibly being TRBD2 (6 bases). The CDR3 DNA is TGTGCCAGCAGGTTAGCGGTTTTAGAGCCCTACGAGCAGTACTTC. Amino acid sequence: CASRLAVLEPYEQYF.